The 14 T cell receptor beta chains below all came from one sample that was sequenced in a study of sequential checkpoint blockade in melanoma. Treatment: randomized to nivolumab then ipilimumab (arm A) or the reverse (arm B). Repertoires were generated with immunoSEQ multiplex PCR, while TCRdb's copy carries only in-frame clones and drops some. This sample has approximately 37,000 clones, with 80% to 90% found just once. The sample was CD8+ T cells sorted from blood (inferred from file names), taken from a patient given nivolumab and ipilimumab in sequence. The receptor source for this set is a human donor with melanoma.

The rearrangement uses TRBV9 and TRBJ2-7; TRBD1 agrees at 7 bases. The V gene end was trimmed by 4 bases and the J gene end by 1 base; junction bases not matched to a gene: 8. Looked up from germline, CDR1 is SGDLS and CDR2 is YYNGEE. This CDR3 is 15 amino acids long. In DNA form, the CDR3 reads TGTGCCAGCAGCCGCTCGGGGACAGCTTCCTACGAGCAGTACTTC. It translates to CASSRSGTASYEQYF.

Here the CDR3 reads CASSRTGTGELFF. CDR3 nucleotide sequence: TGTGCCAGCAGTCGGACAGGGACCGGGGAGCTGTTTTTT. The chain carries TRBV27 and TRBJ2-2, with 8 bases aligning to TRBD1. This CDR3 contains 13 residues. Trimming removed 5 bases from V and 5 bases from J; junction bases left unmatched: 1. CDR1 and CDR2 from the germline V gene are MNHEY and SMNVEV (reference sequence).

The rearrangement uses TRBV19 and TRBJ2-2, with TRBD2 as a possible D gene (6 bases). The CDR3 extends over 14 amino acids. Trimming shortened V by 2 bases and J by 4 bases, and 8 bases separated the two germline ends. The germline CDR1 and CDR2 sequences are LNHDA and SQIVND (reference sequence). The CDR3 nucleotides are TGTGCCAGTAGTATATTCGGGGGCACCGGGGAGCTGTTTTTT. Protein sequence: CASSIFGGTGELFF.

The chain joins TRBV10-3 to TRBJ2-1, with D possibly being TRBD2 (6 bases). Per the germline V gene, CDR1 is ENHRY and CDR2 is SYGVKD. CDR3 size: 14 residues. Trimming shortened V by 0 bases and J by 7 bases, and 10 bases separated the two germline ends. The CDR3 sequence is CAISESRLVNEQFF. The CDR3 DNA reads TGTGCCATCAGTGAGTCCCGACTAGTTAATGAGCAGTTCTTC.

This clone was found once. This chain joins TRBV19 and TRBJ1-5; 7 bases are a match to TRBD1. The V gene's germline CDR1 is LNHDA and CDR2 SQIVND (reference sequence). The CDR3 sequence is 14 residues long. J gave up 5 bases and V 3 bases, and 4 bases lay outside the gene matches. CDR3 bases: TGTGCCAGTAGTATGGACAGGCCACATCAGCCCCAGCATTTT. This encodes CASSMDRPHQPQHF.

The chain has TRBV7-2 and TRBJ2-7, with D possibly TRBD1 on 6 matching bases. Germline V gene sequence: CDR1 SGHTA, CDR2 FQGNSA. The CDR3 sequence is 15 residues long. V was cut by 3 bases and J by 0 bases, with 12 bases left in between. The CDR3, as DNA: TGTGCCAGCAGCTTTCTTGACAGGAGCTCCTACGAGCAGTACTTC. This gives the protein CASSFLDRSSYEQYF.

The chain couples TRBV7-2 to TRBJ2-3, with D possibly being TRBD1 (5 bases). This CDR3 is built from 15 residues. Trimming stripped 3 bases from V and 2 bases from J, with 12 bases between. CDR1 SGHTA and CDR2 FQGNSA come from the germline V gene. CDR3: CASSFWGRPTDTQYF. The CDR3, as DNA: TGTGCCAGCAGCTTCTGGGGCAGACCCACAGATACGCAGTATTTT. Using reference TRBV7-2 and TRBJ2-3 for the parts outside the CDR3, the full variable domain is GAGVSQSPSNKVTEKGKDVELRCDPISGHTALYWYRQSLGQGLEFLIYFQGNSAPDKSGLPSDRFSAERTGGSVSTLTIQRTQQEDSAVYLCASSFWGRPTDTQYFGPGTRLTVL.

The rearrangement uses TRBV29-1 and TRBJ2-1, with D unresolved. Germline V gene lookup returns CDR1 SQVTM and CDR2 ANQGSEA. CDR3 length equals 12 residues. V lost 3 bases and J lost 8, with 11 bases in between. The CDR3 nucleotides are TGCAGCGTTGAGCCTAGGTTTGATGAGCAGTTCTTC. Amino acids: CSVEPRFDEQFF.

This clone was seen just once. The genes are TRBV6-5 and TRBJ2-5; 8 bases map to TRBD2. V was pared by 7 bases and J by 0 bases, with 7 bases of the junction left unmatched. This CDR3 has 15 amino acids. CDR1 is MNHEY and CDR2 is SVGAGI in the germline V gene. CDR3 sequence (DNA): TGTGCCAGCACACGTGGCGGGGGGTACCAAGAGACCCAGTACTTC. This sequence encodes CASTRGGGYQETQYF.

CDR3 bases: TGTGCCACCAGCAGAACAGGGGACACAGATACGCAGTATTTT. This sequence encodes CATSRTGDTDTQYF. The chain links TRBV15 to TRBJ2-3, with TRBD1 identical over 7 bases. The V gene end was trimmed by 2 bases and the J gene end by 2 bases; junction bases not matched to a gene: 1. This CDR3 has 14 residues. Germline CDR1 and CDR2: LNHNV and YYDKDF (reference sequence).

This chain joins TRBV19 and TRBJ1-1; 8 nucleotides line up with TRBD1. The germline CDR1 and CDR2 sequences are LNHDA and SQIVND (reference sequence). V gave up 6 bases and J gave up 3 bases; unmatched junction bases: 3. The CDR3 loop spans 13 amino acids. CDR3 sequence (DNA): TGTGCCAGTAGGACGGACAGGGACACTGAAGCTTTCTTT. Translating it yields CASRTDRDTEAFF.

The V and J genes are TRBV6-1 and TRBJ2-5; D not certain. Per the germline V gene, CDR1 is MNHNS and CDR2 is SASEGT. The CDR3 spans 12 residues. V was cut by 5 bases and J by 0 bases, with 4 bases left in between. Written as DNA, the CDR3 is TGTGCCAGCAGTCAATACCAAGAGACCCAGTACTTC. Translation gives CASSQYQETQYF.

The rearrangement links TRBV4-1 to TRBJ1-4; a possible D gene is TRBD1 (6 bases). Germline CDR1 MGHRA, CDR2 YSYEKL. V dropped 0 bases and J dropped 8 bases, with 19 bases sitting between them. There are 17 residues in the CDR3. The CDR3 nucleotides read TGCGCCAGCAGCCAAGAGCCGGCGGGGGGGCCGTCGGAAAAACTGTTTTTT. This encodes CASSQEPAGGPSEKLFF.

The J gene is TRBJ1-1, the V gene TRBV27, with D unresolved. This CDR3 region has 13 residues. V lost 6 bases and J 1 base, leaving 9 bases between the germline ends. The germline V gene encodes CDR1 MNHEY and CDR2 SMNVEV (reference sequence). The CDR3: CASSLRSNTEAFF. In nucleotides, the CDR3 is TGTGCCAGCAGCCTCCGGTCGAACACTGAAGCTTTCTTT.